These 31 T cell receptor beta chains came from one sample sequenced in a study of OX40 agonist ivuxolimab in advanced cancers. The protocol was immunoSEQ multiplex PCR, while the TCRdb copy is restricted to in-frame clones and leaves out a portion. The data contain approximately 40,000 clones, around 93% of them seen just once; the ten biggest clones take up nearly 9.5%. Here the sequenced sample was CD4+ or CD8+ T cells sorted from blood, taken in a trial of the OX40 agonist ivuxolimab. The receptors shown here come from an adult with an advanced solid tumor such as melanoma, head and neck, liver or kidney cancer.

Of note for this clone: Other DNA sequences in the sample encode the same CDR3. The DNA of the CDR3 is TGTGCCAGCAGCAGGGGGGAGGGGGAAGCTTTCTTT. It specifies CASSRGEGEAFF. The V gene is TRBV2, the J gene TRBJ1-1; 7 bases line up with TRBD1. The CDR3 is made up of 12 amino acids. The germline V gene encodes CDR1 SNHLY and CDR2 FYNNEI. The junction had 6 bases not matched to a gene; V was cut back by 6 bases and J by 8 bases.

This rearrangement joins TRBV7-9 to TRBJ1-2; D not certain. This CDR3 has 16 amino acids. Germline-derived CDR1 and CDR2 are SEHNR and FQNEAQ (reference sequence). With 2 bases removed from V and 4 bases from J, the gap between germline ends came to 17 bases. CDR3: CASSLQGMDFLYGYTF. Here the CDR3 DNA reads TGTGCCAGCAGCTTACAAGGGATGGACTTTCTCTATGGCTACACCTTC.

This clone was seen once. The chain uses TRBV9 and TRBJ2-1, with D possibly called TRBD1 or TRBD2 (5 bases each). The CDR3 length is 14 residues. CDR1 SGDLS and CDR2 YYNGEE come from the germline V gene. V lost 6 bases to trimming and J lost 4 bases, with 14 bases between them. CDR3 DNA: TGTGCCAGCAACCTCGGGACGCAATACAATGAGCAGTTCTTC. It is translated as CASNLGTQYNEQFF.

The count of this clone is one. This chain links TRBV25-1 with TRBJ2-1; D might be TRBD2 (6 bases). The CDR3 totals 15 residues. Germline V gene sequence: CDR1 MGHDK, CDR2 SYGVNS. V lost 5 bases to trimming and J lost 7 bases, with 18 bases between them. For the CDR3, the DNA is TGTGCCAGCAGTCTGAGCGGGCCGCTTCTTAATGAGCAGTTCTTC. Protein: CASSLSGPLLNEQFF.

The CDR3 DNA follows: TGTGCCAGCAGTCAAGGGGCGAATGAGCAGTTCTTC. Its translation is CASSQGANEQFF. J is TRBJ2-1 and V is TRBV27; a weak D match, TRBD1 (5 bases). Germline CDR1 and CDR2: MNHEY and SMNVEV (reference sequence). The CDR3 has 12 amino acids. The V end lost 5 bases, the J end lost 7 bases, and 9 bases lay between the germline ends.

The chain links TRBV6-5 to TRBJ2-7, with a tentative D call TRBD1 (5 bases). This CDR3 comprises 13 residues. Germline V lookup: CDR1 MNHEY, CDR2 SVGAGI. The V end was cut by 4 bases, the J end by 2 bases, with 9 bases between. CDR3 DNA: TGTGCCAGCAGTTGGGGCCAGACCTACGAGCAGTACTTC. It translates to CASSWGQTYEQYF.

The chain has TRBV6-5 and TRBJ2-1; 8 bases fit TRBD2. Unmatched junction bases numbered 10, after V lost 1 base and J lost 8 bases. The CDR3 extends over 16 amino acids. Germline-derived CDR1 and CDR2 are MNHEY and SVGAGI. The CDR3 bases are TGTGCCAGCAGTTACTGGGGGACTAGTCGAATCCATGAGCAGTTCTTC. Protein product: CASSYWGTSRIHEQFF.

The rearrangement uses TRBV7-9 and TRBJ2-1; 15 bases line up with TRBD2. The germline V gene encodes CDR1 SEHNR and CDR2 FQNEAQ (reference sequence). Trimming at V came to 5 bases and at J to 7 bases, leaving 6 bases not matched to a gene. This CDR3 has 16 residues. CDR3 coding DNA: TGTGCCAGCAGCCGCGGACTAGCGGGAGGGAGGAATGAGCAGTTCTTC. This codes for CASSRGLAGGRNEQFF.

V is TRBV4-3 and J is TRBJ1-3, with TRBD1 matching over 7 bases. V dropped 1 base and J dropped 4; count of bases not matched to a gene: 4. CDR3 size: 15 residues. Germline-derived CDR1 and CDR2 are LGHNA and YSLEER. This CDR3 reads CASSQATGAGNTIYF. CDR3 nucleotides: TGCGCCAGCAGCCAAGCCACAGGGGCGGGAAACACCATATATTTT.

J is TRBJ2-5 and V is TRBV14; D is unclear. The CDR3 loop spans 13 amino acids. Per germline, CDR1 SGHDN and CDR2 FVKESK. V shed 1 base and J shed 6 bases, with 9 bases lying between them. The CDR3 nucleotides read TGTGCCAGCAGCCAAGCGAGGCTCCAGACCCAGTACTTC. Translated, it gives CASSQARLQTQYF.

The V call is TRBV27, the J call TRBJ2-2, with 12 bases lining up with TRBD1. The CDR3 is 18 amino acids. V was pared by 4 bases and J by 2 bases, with 8 bases of the junction left unmatched. Germline V gives CDR1 MNHEY, CDR2 SMNVEV (reference sequence). This chain's CDR3 is CASSSRDRGQINTGELFF. The CDR3 DNA sequence: TGTGCCAGCAGTTCCCGGGACAGGGGGCAGATTAACACCGGGGAGCTGTTTTTT.

This clone showed up just a few times. The DNA for the CDR3 is TGTGCCAGCAGCCAACGACTAGCGGGGCCTTGGGAAGAGACCCAGTACTTC. Protein sequence: CASSQRLAGPWEETQYF. The chain uses TRBV14 and TRBJ2-5, with 11 positions matching TRBD2. CDR1 and CDR2 from the germline V gene are SGHDN and FVKESK. After removal of 2 bases from V and 3 bases from J, the junction contained 8 bases not matched to a gene. This CDR3 is built from 17 residues.

This chain links TRBV10-2 with TRBJ2-1, with TRBD1 as a possible D gene (5 bases). Germline values: CDR1 WSHSY, CDR2 SAAADI. There are 11 residues in the CDR3. Trimming removed 8 bases from V and 5 bases from J, with 7 bases in between. This chain's CDR3 is CASETDNEQFF. CDR3 in DNA: TGCGCCAGCGAGACAGACAATGAGCAGTTCTTC.

The rearrangement joins TRBV25-1 to TRBJ2-5; TRBD2 matches at 8 bases. CDR1 and CDR2 (germline): MGHDK, SYGVNS. The CDR3 sequence is 12 residues long. Germline trimming cut 5 bases from V and 5 bases from J; bases unmatched to any gene: 1. The CDR3 nucleotides read TGTGCCAGCAGTCGGGGGGGGGAGACCCAGTACTTC. Its protein is CASSRGGETQYF.

The V gene is TRBV19, the J gene TRBJ1-1; D remains unclear. This CDR3 spans 15 amino acids. The V gene lost 1 base and the J gene lost 4 bases, with 13 bases spanning the gap. Germline lookup yields CDR1 LNHDA and CDR2 SQIVND (reference sequence). The CDR3 is CASSIGRAGVTEAFF. The CDR3 DNA is TGTGCCAGTAGTATAGGGAGGGCAGGAGTCACTGAAGCTTTCTTT.

The chain employs TRBV4-1 and TRBJ1-2; TRBD1 aligns across 9 bases. V lost 4 bases and J lost 8; bases outside the gene matches: 14. This CDR3 has 16 residues. Per germline, CDR1 MGHRA and CDR2 YSYEKL. The CDR3 sequence is CASSRSMEQGAGGYTF. DNA for the CDR3: TGCGCCAGCAGCCGATCGATGGAACAGGGGGCGGGAGGCTACACCTTC.

The chain combines TRBV27 with TRBJ1-1; 7 bases are shared with TRBD1. The CDR3 length is 14 residues. Germline-derived CDR1 and CDR2 are MNHEY and SMNVEV (reference sequence). The junction had 5 bases not matched to a gene; V was cut back by 2 bases and J by 5 bases. The CDR3: CASSLAGGRTEAFF. In nucleotides, the CDR3 is TGTGCCAGCAGTTTAGCAGGGGGGCGAACTGAAGCTTTCTTT.

This chain links TRBV7-2 with TRBJ2-7; 11 positions agree with TRBD2. CDR3 length: 16 amino acids. With 0 bases clipped from V and 7 bases from J, the junction kept 8 bases outside the gene matches. In germline, CDR1 is SGHTA, CDR2 FQGNSA. The CDR3 here is CASSLAPTSGGREQYF. CDR3 nucleotide sequence: TGTGCCAGCAGCTTAGCGCCCACTAGCGGGGGACGGGAGCAGTACTTC.

The CDR3 loop reads CASSFSRQGSEQYF. In DNA, the CDR3 is TGTGCCAGCAGCTTTTCCCGACAGGGGAGCGAGCAGTACTTC. The V call is TRBV11-2, the J call TRBJ2-7; 8 bases are a match to TRBD1. The CDR3 spans 14 residues. Per germline, CDR1 SGHAT and CDR2 FQNNGV. The J segment lost 6 bases and the V segment lost 3 bases, leaving 7 bases of the junction unmatched.

The chain employs TRBV2 and TRBJ2-6, with 11 bases matching TRBD1. Germline V gene lookup returns CDR1 SNHLY and CDR2 FYNNEI. Trimming at V came to 4 bases and at J to 0 bases, leaving 2 bases not matched to a gene. The CDR3 contains 17 residues. Here the CDR3 DNA reads TGTGCCAGCAGTGGGGGGACAGGGGGCTCTGGGGCCAACGTCCTGACTTTC. Translation gives CASSGGTGGSGANVLTF.

The J gene is TRBJ1-2, the V gene TRBV6-1; D unresolved. Trimming removed 2 bases at V and 6 bases at J, with 7 bases between. Germline V CDR1 and CDR2: MNHNS, SASEGT. This CDR3 has 12 amino acids. The CDR3 DNA sequence: TGTGCCAGCAGTGAATTGAGGGATGGCTACACCTTC. This translates into CASSELRDGYTF.

The rearrangement uses TRBV5-6 and TRBJ2-7; 7 positions match TRBD2. Trimming at V came to 3 bases and at J to 3 bases, leaving 6 bases not matched to a gene. This CDR3 spans 14 amino acids. The germline V gene has CDR1 SGHDT and CDR2 YYEEEE. As DNA, the CDR3 is TGTGCCAGCAGCTACCATCCTAGCGGCTACGAGCAGTACGTC. Translation gives CASSYHPSGYEQYV.

V gene TRBV10-2 combines with J gene TRBJ1-1; D is unclear. V was shortened by 4 bases and J by 5 bases, with 8 bases between the two germline ends. Germline V gene lookup returns CDR1 WSHSY and CDR2 SAAADI. This CDR3 has 12 residues. The CDR3 bases are TGCGCCAGCAGTGGAGGTCTTACTGAAGCTTTCTTT. Amino acid sequence: CASSGGLTEAFF.

V usage is TRBV6-1 and J usage is TRBJ1-5; no reliable D call. The CDR3 contains 12 residues. The germline V and J ends were trimmed by 4 bases and 9 bases, with 10 bases remaining between them. CDR1 is MNHNS, CDR2 SASEGT, per germline. This CDR3 reads CASSATLAPQHF. The CDR3 bases are TGTGCCAGCAGTGCGACCCTGGCGCCCCAGCATTTT.

This clone was found once. The V gene is TRBV2, the J gene TRBJ1-5; no reliable D call. The CDR3 contains 17 residues. V was cut by 5 bases and J by 0 bases, with 17 bases left in between. Germline loops: CDR1 SNHLY, CDR2 FYNNEI. The CDR3 DNA reads TGTGCCAGCAGTCAGCCATTTGGCGGGGATAGCAATCAGCCCCAGCATTTT. Amino acids: CASSQPFGGDSNQPQHF.

The rearrangement links TRBV21-1 to TRBJ2-1; TRBD1, the D gene given by the table, was not confirmed from the DNA. TRBV21-1 is a known pseudogene. This CDR3 contains 13 residues. CDR3 amino acids: CASSKKGNNEQFF. Here the CDR3 DNA reads TGTGCCAGCAGCAAAAAGGGGAACAATGAGCAGTTCTTC.

CDR3 residues: CSVLGRTSYEQYF. For the CDR3, the DNA is TGCAGCGTTCTAGGCAGAACTTCCTACGAGCAGTACTTC. The chain links TRBV29-1 to TRBJ2-7, with no clear D. The V and J ends lost 5 bases and 1 base respectively, with 12 bases between them. CDR1 is SQVTM, CDR2 ANQGSEA, per germline. The CDR3 spans 13 residues.

This clone was found once. The chain has TRBV14 and TRBJ2-1; 8 nucleotides match TRBD1. CDR3 length: 15 residues. Trimming cost V 2 bases and J 7 bases; bases outside gene matches: 7. In germline, CDR1 is SGHDN, CDR2 FVKESK. The CDR3 is CASSQFLGTGNEQFF. DNA of the CDR3: TGTGCCAGCAGCCAATTTCTTGGGACAGGTAATGAGCAGTTCTTC. Combining the CDR3 with reference TRBV14 and TRBJ2-1 gives the whole variable domain EAGVTQFPSHSVIEKGQTVTLRCDPISGHDNLYWYRRVMGKEIKFLLHFVKESKQDESGMPNNRFLAERTGGTYSTLKVQPAELEDSGVYFCASSQFLGTGNEQFFGPGTRLTVL.

The chain carries TRBV27 and TRBJ1-5; D not resolved. The V end lost 5 bases, the J end lost 0 bases, and 11 bases lay between the germline ends. Germline V gene sequence: CDR1 MNHEY, CDR2 SMNVEV (reference sequence). The length of the CDR3 is 15 residues. The CDR3 loop is CASSPLGDSNQPQHF. In DNA form, the CDR3 reads TGTGCCAGCAGTCCTCTTGGGGATAGCAATCAGCCCCAGCATTTT.

This clone occurred once. This sample includes further DNA sequences coding for the same CDR3. The chain employs TRBV5-1 and TRBJ1-4; D gene unclear. The CDR3 is 16 residues long. Germline V gene lookup returns CDR1 SGHRS and CDR2 YFSETQ. Trimming stripped 0 bases from V and 8 bases from J, with 17 bases between. CDR3 in amino acids: CASSLAGAVLREKLFF. Written as DNA, the CDR3 is TGCGCCAGCAGCTTGGCCGGAGCCGTCCTCCGGGAAAAACTGTTTTTT.

The J gene is TRBJ1-4, the V gene TRBV6-4; D call uncertain. Germline V gene lookup returns CDR1 MRHNA and CDR2 SNTAGT. The CDR3 spans 14 residues. Deletions cut 9 bases from V and 0 bases from J, with 11 bases between. The CDR3 loop reads CASLTVATNEKLFF. The CDR3 nucleotides read TGTGCCAGTCTTACAGTTGCAACTAATGAAAAACTGTTTTTT.